These T cell receptor beta chains were read from a single sample in a study of radiation and T cells in renal cell carcinoma. Repertoires were generated with immunoSEQ multiplex PCR, while TCRdb's copy carries only in-frame clones and drops some. This sample has some 130,000 clones, with around 89% found just once. Specimen: blood, collected from a patient whose treatment included radiotherapy and nephrectomy. The receptors here all came from a woman aged 70-85 years with renal cell carcinoma. Both conserved end residues are part of each CDR3. Fields, in order: V gene, J gene, D gene, clone size, CDR3 DNA, CDR3 protein. D genes are given only for firm matches. Clone size is shown for a subset of rows, as once, few, many or a class of expanded clone.

TRBV7-3	TRBJ1-1	NA	few	TGTGCCAGCAGCCCCGGGGTGGGGGAGACAGCTTTCTTT	CASSPGVGETAFF
TRBV6-5	TRBJ1-4	TRBD1	once	TGTGCCAGCAGTTACGGACAGGGCGATGAAAAACTGTTTTTT	CASSYGQGDEKLFF
TRBV28	TRBJ2-3	TRBD2	NA	TGTGCCAGCAGTTTATGGTCGTTAGCGGGGGGGCCGGGGGCAGATACGCAGTATTTT	CASSLWSLAGGPGADTQYF
TRBV28	TRBJ2-4	TRBD1	NA	TGTGCCAGCAGTTTATCCGACGGGACAGTAAGAGCCAAAAACATTCAGTACTTC	CASSLSDGTVRAKNIQYF
TRBV19	TRBJ2-6	NA	NA	TGTGCCAGTAGTATGAAGGGGGTAGCAGTCTCTGGGGCCAACGTCCTGACTTTC	CASSMKGVAVSGANVLTF
TRBV4-3	TRBJ1-6	NA	few	TGCGCCAGCAGTAGGGGGGAGTCACCCCTCCACTTT	CASSRGESPLHF
TRBV7-2	TRBJ1-2	NA	NA	TGTGCCAGCAGCTTGCCCTTCGGCGGTCTTGGCTACACCTTC	CASSLPFGGLGYTF
TRBV5-6	TRBJ1-1	NA	NA	TGTGCCAGCACCCTGGGGGGCAGAACCATGAACACTGAAGCTTTCTTT	CASTLGGRTMNTEAFF
TRBV11-1	TRBJ2-1	TRBD2	NA	TGTGCCAGCAGCCCCCCCCCGGGGGGAGCGTACAATGAGCAGTTCTTC	CASSPPPGGAYNEQFF
TRBV7-2	TRBJ1-6	NA	NA	TGTGCCAGCAGCCCTCGGTCGGGGACCCATTCACCCCTCCACTTT	CASSPRSGTHSPLHF
TRBV5-1	TRBJ1-1	NA	NA	TGCGCCAGCAGCTTGGGGGCGTTTATGAACACTGAAGCTTTCTTT	CASSLGAFMNTEAFF
TRBV4-2	TRBJ1-3	NA	NA	TGTGCCAGCAGCCAAGGGATGAGAACTGGAAACACCATATATTTT	CASSQGMRTGNTIYF
TRBV5-5	TRBJ2-3	TRBD2	NA	TGTGCCAGCAGCCGGACTAGCGGGGGGGCCAGCCCAGATACGCAGTATTTT	CASSRTSGGASPDTQYF
TRBV7-7	TRBJ2-3	NA	NA	TGTGCTAGCAGCTTATTTTCCGGCGTAGGGTATACGCAGTATTTT	CASSLFSGVGYTQYF
TRBV7-3	TRBJ2-1	TRBD2	NA	TGTGCCAGCAGCGCGTCCCTAGCGGGGGGGCCCAGGGAGCAGTTCTTC	CASSASLAGGPREQFF
TRBV2	TRBJ1-5	NA	NA	TGTGCCAGCAGTGAATTCAACGGTCCACCCCAGCATTTT	CASSEFNGPPQHF
TRBV7-9	TRBJ1-1	NA	NA	TGTGCCAGCAGCCTCTCGACGGAGAACACTGAAGCTTTCTTT	CASSLSTENTEAFF
TRBV11-3	TRBJ1-1	TRBD1	NA	TGTGCCAGCAGCTTCACAGGGGACACTGAAGCTTTCTTT	CASSFTGDTEAFF
TRBV12-5	TRBJ2-3	TRBD2	NA	TGTGCTAGTGGTTTGTCTGGACTAGCCGCCGATACGCAGTATTTT	CASGLSGLAADTQYF
TRBV2	TRBJ1-6	NA	few	TGTGCCAGCAGTGGGGGGGGCTATAATTCACCCCTCCACTTT	CASSGGGYNSPLHF
TRBV7-8	TRBJ2-4	TRBD2	NA	TGTGCCAGCAGCTTAGGAGGGGAGCGGGGGGGCCTGGAAGCCAAAAACATTCAGTACTTC	CASSLGGERGGLEAKNIQYF
TRBV18	TRBJ2-1	NA	NA	TGTGCCAGCTCACCACCGTACCGGCGGGCAATAAATGAGCAGTTCTTC	CASSPPYRRAINEQFF
TRBV19	TRBJ2-1	TRBD2	NA	TGTGCCAGTAGCAGTTTACCGGGACTAGCGGGGACTGAGCAGTTCTTC	CASSSLPGLAGTEQFF
TRBV7-2	TRBJ1-1	NA	NA	TGTGCCAGCACCCCTGGCCTTTCCGGGGGCACTGAAGCTTTCTTT	CASTPGLSGGTEAFF
TRBV28	TRBJ2-7	NA	NA	TGTGCCAGCAGTTCCGCCCGGGGGGCCCACTACGAGCAGTACTTC	CASSSARGAHYEQYF
TRBV5-6	TRBJ1-5	NA	NA	TGTGCCAGCAGCTTGGGGCAGGGGAGGAATCAGCCCCAGCATTTT	CASSLGQGRNQPQHF
TRBV4-2	TRBJ1-6	TRBD1	NA	TGTGCCAGCAGCCAAGAGTTGAGGACAGGCAATTCACCCCTCCACTTT	CASSQELRTGNSPLHF
TRBV11-2	TRBJ1-6	NA	NA	TGTGCCAGCAGCTTAGGTCCGGGTAATTCACCCCTCCACTTT	CASSLGPGNSPLHF
TRBV25-1	TRBJ2-5	NA	NA	TGTGCCAGCAGTGAGAACAGACTAAAAGAGACCCAGTACTTC	CASSENRLKETQYF
TRBV5-1	TRBJ2-3	TRBD2	once	TGCGCCAGCAGCTCTGGGACTAGCTTGAAAACAGATACGCAGTATTTT	CASSSGTSLKTDTQYF
TRBV4-2	TRBJ2-3	NA	NA	TGTGCCAGCAGCCAAGCCCTTGACAGCACAGATACGCAGTATTTT	CASSQALDSTDTQYF
TRBV5-4	TRBJ2-7	TRBD1	NA	TGTGCCAGCAGCTCCGCCTTGGGACAGACCTACGAGCAGTACTTC	CASSSALGQTYEQYF
TRBV6-6	TRBJ2-5	NA	NA	TGTGCCAGCAGTTACGGGGGGGCCGCTGTCCAAGAGACCCAGTACTTC	CASSYGGAAVQETQYF
TRBV2	TRBJ1-1	NA	NA	TGTGCCAGCAGTGAAGAGACAGGGAACACTGAAGCTTTCTTT	CASSEETGNTEAFF
TRBV7-2	TRBJ2-5	NA	NA	TGTGCCAGCAGCTCGGGGGGCAGGATGCAAGAGACCCAGTACTTC	CASSSGGRMQETQYF
TRBV6-6	TRBJ1-2	NA	NA	TGTGCCAGCACCACTAAGGGAGAACAGGGAAGGAATGGCTACACCTTC	CASTTKGEQGRNGYTF
TRBV6-5	TRBJ2-7	NA	NA	TGTGCCAGCAGTTACTCCCGGGACTCCTACGAGCAGTACTTC	CASSYSRDSYEQYF
TRBV30	TRBJ1-1	NA	few	TGTGCCTGCAGAACAGTGGGCACTGAAGCTTTCTTT	CACRTVGTEAFF
TRBV30	TRBJ2-7	NA	NA	TGTGCCTGTCTCGCGTATTCCTACGAGCAGTACTTC	CACLAYSYEQYF
TRBV6-1	TRBJ2-2	NA	NA	TGTGCCAGCGAGGGAGCCGGGGAGCTGTTTTTT	CASEGAGELFF
TRBV27	TRBJ2-3	NA	NA	TGTGCCAGCAGTTTTCCCGTCGCTTCTAGACTGTATTTT	CASSFPVASRLYF
TRBV10-3	TRBJ2-3	NA	NA	TGTGCCATCAGGACGGACAGAGATACGCAGTATTTT	CAIRTDRDTQYF
TRBV6-1	TRBJ2-5	TRBD1	NA	TGTGCCAGCAGTGCGTCGGACAGGGGGTACCAAGAGACCCAGTACTTC	CASSASDRGYQETQYF
TRBV18	TRBJ2-5	NA	NA	TGTGCCAGCTCACAAGGGGAACAAGAGACCCAGTACTTC	CASSQGEQETQYF